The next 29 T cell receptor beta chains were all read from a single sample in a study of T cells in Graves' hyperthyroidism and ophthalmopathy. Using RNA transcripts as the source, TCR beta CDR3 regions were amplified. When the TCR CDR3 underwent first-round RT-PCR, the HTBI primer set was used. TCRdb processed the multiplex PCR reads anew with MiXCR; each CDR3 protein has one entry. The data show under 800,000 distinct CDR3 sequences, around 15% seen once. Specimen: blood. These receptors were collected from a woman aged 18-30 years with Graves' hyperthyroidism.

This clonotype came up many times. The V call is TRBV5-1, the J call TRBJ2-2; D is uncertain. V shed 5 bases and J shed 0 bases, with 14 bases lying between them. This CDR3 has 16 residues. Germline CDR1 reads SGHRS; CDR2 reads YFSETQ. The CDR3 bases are TGCGCCAGCAGATTCAGGTCGTACGCGAACACCGGGGAGCTGTTTTTT. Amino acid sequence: CASRFRSYANTGELFF.

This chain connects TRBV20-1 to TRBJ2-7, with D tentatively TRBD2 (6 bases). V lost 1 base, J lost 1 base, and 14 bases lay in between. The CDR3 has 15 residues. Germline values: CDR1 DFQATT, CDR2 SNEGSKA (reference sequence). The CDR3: CSARGPAGLSYEQYF. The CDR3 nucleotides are TGCAGTGCTAGAGGCCCTGCGGGACTTTCCTACGAGCAGTACTTC.

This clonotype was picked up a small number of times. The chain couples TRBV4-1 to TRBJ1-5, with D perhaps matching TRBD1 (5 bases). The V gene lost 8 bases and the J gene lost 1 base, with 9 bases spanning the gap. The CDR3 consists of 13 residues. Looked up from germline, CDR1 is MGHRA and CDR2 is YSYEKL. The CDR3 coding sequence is TGCGCCAGCGCGGACACGAGCAATCAGCCCCAGCATTTT. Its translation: CASADTSNQPQHF.

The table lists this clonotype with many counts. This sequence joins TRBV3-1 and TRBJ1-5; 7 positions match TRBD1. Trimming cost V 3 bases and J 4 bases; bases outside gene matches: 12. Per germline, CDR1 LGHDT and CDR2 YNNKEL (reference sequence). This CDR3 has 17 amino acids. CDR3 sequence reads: CASSQTYGTATNQPQHF. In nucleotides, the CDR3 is TGTGCCAGCAGCCAGACCTACGGGACAGCTACTAATCAGCCCCAGCATTTT. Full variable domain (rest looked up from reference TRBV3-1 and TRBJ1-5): DTAVSQTPKYLVTQMGNDKSIKCEQNLGHDTMYWYKQDSKKFLKIMFSYNNKELIINETVPNRFSPKSPDKAHLNLHINSLELGDSAVYFCASSQTYGTATNQPQHFGDGTRLSIL.

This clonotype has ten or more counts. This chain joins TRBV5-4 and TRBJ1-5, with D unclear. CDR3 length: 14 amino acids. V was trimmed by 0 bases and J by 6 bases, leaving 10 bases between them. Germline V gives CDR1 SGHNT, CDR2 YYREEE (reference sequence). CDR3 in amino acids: CASSLDGFGQPQHF. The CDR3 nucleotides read TGTGCCAGCAGCTTGGACGGCTTTGGTCAGCCCCAGCATTTT. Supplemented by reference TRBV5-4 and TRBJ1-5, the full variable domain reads ETGVTQSPTHLIKTRGQQVTLRCSSQSGHNTVSWYQQALGQGPQFIFQYYREEENGRGNFPPRFSGLQFPNYSSELNVNALELDDSALYLCASSLDGFGQPQHFGDGTRLSIL.

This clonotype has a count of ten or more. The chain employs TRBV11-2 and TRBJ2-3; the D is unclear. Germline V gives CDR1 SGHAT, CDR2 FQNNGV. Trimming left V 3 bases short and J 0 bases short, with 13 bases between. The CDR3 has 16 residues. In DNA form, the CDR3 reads TGTGCCAGCAGCTTGGAGACGGTACCTAGCACAGATACGCAGTATTTT. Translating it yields CASSLETVPSTDTQYF.

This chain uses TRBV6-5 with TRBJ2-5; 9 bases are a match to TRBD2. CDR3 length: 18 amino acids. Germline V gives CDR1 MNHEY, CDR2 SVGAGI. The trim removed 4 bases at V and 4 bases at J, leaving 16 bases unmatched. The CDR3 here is CASSLLSSGRWEGETQYF. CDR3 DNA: TGTGCCAGCAGTTTACTATCAAGCGGGAGGTGGGAGGGAGAGACCCAGTACTTC.

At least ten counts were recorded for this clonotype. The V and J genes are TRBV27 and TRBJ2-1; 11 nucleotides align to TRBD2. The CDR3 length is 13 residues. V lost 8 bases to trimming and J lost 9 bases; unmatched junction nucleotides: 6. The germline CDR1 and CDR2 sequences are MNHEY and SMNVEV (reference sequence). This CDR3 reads CASSLAGAAEQFF. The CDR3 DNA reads TGTGCCAGCTCACTAGCGGGAGCTGCTGAGCAGTTCTTC.

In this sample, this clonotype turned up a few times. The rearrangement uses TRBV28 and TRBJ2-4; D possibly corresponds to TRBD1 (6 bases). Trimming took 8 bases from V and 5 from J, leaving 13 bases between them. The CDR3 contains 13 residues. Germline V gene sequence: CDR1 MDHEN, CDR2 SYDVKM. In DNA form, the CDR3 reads TGTGCCAGCGTGCCCCAGGGGCAAAACATTCAGTACTTC. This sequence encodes CASVPQGQNIQYF.

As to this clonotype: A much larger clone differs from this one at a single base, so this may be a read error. CDR3 sequence reads: CASSQAVREQFF. For the CDR3, the DNA is TGTGCCAGCAGCCAAGCGGTTCGCGAGCAGTTCTTC. The gene calls are TRBV3-1 and TRBJ2-1; unclear D gene. The germline CDR1 and CDR2 sequences are LGHDT and YNNKEL (reference sequence). V was shortened by 1 base and J by 10 bases, with 8 bases between the two germline ends. The CDR3 consists of 12 residues.

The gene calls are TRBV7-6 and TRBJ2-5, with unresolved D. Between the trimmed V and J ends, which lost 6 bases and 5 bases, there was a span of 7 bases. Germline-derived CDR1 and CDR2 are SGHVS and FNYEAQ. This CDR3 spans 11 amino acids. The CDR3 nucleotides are TGTGCCAGCAGGTTCGGTGAGACCCAGTACTTC. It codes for CASRFGETQYF.

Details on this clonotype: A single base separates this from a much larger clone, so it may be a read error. CDR3 sequence (DNA): TGTGCCAGCAGAGGACAGGCCTGCACTGAAGCTTTCTTT. The encoded protein is CASRGQACTEAFF. This rearrangement joins TRBV12-3 or TRBV12-4 to TRBJ1-1; 7 nucleotides align to TRBD1. V shed 6 bases and J 4 bases; nucleotides not matched to a gene: 5. The CDR3 length is 13 residues.

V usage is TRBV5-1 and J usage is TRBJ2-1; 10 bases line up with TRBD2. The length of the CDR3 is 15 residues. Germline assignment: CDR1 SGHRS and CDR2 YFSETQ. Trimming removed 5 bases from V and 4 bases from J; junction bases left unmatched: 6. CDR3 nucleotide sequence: TGCGCCAGCAGACTACCGGGACTAGCGTACAATGAGCAGTTCTTC. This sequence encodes CASRLPGLAYNEQFF.

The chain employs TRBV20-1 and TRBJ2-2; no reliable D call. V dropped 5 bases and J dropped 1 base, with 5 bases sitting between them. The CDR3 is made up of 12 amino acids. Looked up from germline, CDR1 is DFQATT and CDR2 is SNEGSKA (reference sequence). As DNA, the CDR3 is TGCAGTGCTCCGAGGAACACCGGGGAGCTGTTTTTT. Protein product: CSAPRNTGELFF.

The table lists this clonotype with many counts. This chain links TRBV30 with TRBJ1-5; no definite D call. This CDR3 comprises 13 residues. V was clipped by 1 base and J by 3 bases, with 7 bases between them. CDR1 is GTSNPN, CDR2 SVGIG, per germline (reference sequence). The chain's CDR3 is CAWSDRTNQPQHF. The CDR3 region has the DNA TGTGCCTGGAGTGACAGAACCAATCAGCCCCAGCATTTT.

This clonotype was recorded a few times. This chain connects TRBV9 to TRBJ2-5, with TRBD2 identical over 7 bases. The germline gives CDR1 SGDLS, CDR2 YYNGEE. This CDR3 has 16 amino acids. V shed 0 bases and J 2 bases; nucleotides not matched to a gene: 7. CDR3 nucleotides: TGTGCCAGCAGCGTAGAATCTAGCGGAACTCAAGAGACCCAGTACTTC. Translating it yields CASSVESSGTQETQYF.

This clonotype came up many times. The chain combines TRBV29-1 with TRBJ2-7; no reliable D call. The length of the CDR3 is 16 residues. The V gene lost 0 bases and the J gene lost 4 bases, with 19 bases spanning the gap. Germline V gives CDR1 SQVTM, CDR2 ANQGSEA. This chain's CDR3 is CSVEDKKVWASYEQYF. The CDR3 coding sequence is TGCAGCGTTGAAGATAAGAAAGTTTGGGCTTCTTACGAGCAGTACTTC.

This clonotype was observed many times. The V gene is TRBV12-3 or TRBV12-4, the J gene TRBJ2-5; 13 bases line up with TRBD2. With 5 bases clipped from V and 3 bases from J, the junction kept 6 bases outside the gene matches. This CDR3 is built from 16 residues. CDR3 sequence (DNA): TGTGCCAGCAGTCCGGCCGGGACTAGCGGGGAAGAGACCCAGTACTTC. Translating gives CASSPAGTSGEETQYF.

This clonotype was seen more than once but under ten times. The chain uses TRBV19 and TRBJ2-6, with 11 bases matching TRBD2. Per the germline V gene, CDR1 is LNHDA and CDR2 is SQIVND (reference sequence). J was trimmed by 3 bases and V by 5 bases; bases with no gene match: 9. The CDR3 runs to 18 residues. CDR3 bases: TGTGCCAGTAGTCCCTCACTAGCGGGAGTGCGTGGGGCCAACGTCCTGACTTTC. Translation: CASSPSLAGVRGANVLTF.

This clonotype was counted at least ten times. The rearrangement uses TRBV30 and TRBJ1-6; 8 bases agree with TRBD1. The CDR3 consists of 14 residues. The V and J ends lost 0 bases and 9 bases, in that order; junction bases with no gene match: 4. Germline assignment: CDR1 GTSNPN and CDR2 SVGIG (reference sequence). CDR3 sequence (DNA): TGTGCCTGGAGTGTTACAGGGGGTGCTTCACCCCTCCACTTT. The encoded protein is CAWSVTGGASPLHF.

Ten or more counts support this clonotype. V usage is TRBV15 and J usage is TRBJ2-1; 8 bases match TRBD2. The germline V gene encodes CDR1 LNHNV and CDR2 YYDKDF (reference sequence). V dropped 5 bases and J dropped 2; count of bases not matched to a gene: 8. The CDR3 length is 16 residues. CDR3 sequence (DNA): TGTGCCACCAGCTCGCTTACTAGCGGTCCCTACAATGAGCAGTTCTTC. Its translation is CATSSLTSGPYNEQFF.

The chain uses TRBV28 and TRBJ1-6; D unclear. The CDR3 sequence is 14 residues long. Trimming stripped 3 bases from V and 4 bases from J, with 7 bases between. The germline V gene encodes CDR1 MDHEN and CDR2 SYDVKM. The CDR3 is CASSLAEYNSPLHF. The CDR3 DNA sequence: TGTGCCAGCAGTTTGGCGGAGTATAATTCACCCCTCCACTTT.

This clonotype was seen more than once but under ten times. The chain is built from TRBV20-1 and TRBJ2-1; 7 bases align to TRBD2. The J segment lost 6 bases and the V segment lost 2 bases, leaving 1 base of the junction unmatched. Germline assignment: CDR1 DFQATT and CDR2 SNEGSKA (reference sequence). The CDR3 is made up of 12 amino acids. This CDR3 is CSARPGGNEQFF. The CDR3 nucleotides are TGCAGTGCTAGACCGGGAGGCAATGAGCAGTTCTTC.

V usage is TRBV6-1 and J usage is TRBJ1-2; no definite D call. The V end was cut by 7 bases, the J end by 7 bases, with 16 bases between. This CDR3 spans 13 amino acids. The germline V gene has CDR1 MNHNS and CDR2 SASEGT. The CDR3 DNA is TGTGCCAGCACCTTACCCTTGCATCCTGGCTACACCTTC. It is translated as CASTLPLHPGYTF.

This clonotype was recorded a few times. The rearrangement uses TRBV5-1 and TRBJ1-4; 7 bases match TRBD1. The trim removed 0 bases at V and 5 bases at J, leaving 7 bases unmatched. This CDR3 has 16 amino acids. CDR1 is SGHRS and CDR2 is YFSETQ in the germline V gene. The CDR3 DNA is TGCGCCAGCAGCTTGGCGGCAGGGGGTGTGAATGAAAAACTGTTTTTT. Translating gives CASSLAAGGVNEKLFF.

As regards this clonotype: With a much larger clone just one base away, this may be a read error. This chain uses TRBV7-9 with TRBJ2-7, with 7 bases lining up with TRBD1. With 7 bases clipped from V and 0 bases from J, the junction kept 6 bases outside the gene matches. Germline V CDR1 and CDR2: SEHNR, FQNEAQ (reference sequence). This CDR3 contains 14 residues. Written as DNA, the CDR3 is TGTGCCAGCACCCAGACAGGGAGCTCCTACGAGCAGTACTTC. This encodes CASTQTGSSYEQYF.

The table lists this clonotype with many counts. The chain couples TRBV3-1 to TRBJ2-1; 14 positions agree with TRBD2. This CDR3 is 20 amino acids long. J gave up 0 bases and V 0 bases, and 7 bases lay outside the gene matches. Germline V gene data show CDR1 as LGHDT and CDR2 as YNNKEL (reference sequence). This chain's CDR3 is CASSQEGGLAGVRSYNEQFF. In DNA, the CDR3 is TGTGCCAGCAGCCAAGAAGGGGGACTAGCGGGAGTCCGCTCCTACAATGAGCAGTTCTTC.

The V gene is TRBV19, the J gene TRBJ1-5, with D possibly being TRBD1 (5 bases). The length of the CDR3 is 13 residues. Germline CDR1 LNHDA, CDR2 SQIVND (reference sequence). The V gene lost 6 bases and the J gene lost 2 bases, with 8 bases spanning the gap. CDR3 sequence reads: CASRGVGNQPQHF. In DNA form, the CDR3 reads TGTGCCAGTAGAGGGGTTGGCAATCAGCCCCAGCATTTT.

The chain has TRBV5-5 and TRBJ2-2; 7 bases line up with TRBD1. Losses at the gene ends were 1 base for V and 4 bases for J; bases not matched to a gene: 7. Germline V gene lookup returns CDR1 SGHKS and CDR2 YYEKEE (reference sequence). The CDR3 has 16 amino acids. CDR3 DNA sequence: TGTGCCAGCAGCTTGACGGGACAGCCTGCCACCGGGGAGCTGTTTTTT. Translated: CASSLTGQPATGELFF.